This T cell receptor (beta chain) originates from a study of regulatory T cells in long-lasting Graves disease. Overall study findings and caveats: Whereas new patients shared about a thousand public clonotypes, persistent patients shared more, at 2,500 to 3,500. Persistent Graves' cases showed lower TCR diversity than newly diagnosed cases.

This clonotype came up a few times. The antigen is unknown. Time point here: persistent/refractory GD, antithyroid drugs over 5 years with positive TRAb. Extracted RNA from PBMCs served as the source of the TCR library. Each patient gave around 8.1 milliliters of EDTA-anticoagulated peripheral blood. TCR beta libraries were built with iRepertoire HTBI primers and Arm-PCR of CDR3 regions. TCRdb recomputed calls from the multiplex PCR reads with MiXCR, one row per CDR3 protein. The sample yields more than 650,000 distinct CDR3 sequences, approximately 29% seen once. The CDR3 consists of 13 residues. V lost 5 bases to trimming and J lost 6 bases; unmatched junction nucleotides: 6. Germline assignment: CDR1 SGHAT and CDR2 FQDESV (reference sequence).

The sequences come from peripheral blood mononuclear cells (PBMCs), collected when the disease was refractory, from a patient treated with antithyroid drugs. This TCR was recovered from a female donor with Graves disease. J is TRBJ1-2 and V is TRBV11-1; 7 bases match TRBD1. CDR3 in amino acids: CASSDREMDGYTF. The CDR3 DNA sequence: TGTGCCAGCAGCGACAGGGAAATGGATGGCTACACCTTC.